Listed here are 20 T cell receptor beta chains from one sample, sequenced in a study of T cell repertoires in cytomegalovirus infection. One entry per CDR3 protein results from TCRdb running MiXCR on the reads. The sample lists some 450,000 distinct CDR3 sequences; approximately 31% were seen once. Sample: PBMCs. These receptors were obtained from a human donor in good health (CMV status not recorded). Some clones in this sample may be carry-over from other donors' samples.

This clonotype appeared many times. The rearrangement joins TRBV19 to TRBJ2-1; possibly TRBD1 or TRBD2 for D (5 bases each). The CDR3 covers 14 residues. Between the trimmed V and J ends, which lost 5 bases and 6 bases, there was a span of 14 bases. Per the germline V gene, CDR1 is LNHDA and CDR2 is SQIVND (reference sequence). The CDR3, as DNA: TGTGCCAGTAGTTGGGGAGAGAGGGGCAATGAGCAGTTCTTC. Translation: CASSWGERGNEQFF.

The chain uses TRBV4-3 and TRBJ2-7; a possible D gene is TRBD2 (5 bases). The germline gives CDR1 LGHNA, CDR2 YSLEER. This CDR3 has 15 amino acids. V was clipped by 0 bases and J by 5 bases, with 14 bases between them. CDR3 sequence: CASSQDPRTGNEQYF. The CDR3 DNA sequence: TGCGCCAGCAGCCAAGATCCTCGAACCGGGAACGAGCAGTACTTC.

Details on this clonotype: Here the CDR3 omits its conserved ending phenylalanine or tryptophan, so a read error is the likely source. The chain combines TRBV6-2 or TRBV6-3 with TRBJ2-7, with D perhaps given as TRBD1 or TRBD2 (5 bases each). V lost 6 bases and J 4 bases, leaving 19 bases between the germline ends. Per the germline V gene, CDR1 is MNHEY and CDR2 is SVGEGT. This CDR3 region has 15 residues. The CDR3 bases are TGTGCCAGCAGCAATACCGGGACGGAGATTTACGAGCAGTACTTA. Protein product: CASSNTGTEIYEQYL.

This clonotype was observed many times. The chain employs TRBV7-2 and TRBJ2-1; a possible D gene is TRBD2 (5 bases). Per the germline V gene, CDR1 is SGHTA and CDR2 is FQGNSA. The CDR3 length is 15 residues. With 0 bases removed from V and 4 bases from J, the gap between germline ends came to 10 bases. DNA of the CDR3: TGTGCCAGCAGCTTAGCACTAGTTTCGTACAATGAGCAGTTCTTC. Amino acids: CASSLALVSYNEQFF.

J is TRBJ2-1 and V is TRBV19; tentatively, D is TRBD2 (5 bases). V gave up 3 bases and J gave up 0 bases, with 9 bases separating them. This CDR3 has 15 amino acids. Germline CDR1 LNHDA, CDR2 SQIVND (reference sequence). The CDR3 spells CASSIDTSSYNEQFF. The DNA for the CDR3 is TGTGCCAGTAGTATCGACACTAGCTCCTACAATGAGCAGTTCTTC. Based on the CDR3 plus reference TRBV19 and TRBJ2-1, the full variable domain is DGGITQSPKYLFRKEGQNVTLSCEQNLNHDAMYWYRQDPGQGLRLIYYSQIVNDFQKGDIAEGYSVSREKKESFPLTVTSAQKNPTAFYLCASSIDTSSYNEQFFGPGTRLTVL.

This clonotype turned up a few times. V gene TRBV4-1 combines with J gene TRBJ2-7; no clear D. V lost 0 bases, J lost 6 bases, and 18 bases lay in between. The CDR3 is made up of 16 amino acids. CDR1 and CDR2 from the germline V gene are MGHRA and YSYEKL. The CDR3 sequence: CASSQDMAAIRSEQYF. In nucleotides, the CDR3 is TGCGCCAGCAGCCAAGATATGGCAGCGATCAGGAGCGAGCAGTACTTC.

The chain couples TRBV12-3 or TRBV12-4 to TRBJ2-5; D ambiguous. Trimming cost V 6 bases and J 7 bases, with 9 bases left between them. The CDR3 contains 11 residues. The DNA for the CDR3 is TGTGCCAGCAGAGACGCCGGGACCCAGTACTTC. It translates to CASRDAGTQYF.

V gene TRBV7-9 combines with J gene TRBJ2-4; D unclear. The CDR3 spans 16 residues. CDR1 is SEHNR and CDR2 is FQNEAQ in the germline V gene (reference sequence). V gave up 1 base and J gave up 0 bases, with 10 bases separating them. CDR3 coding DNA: TGTGCCAGCAGCTTAGTCGGACCTCTAGCCAAAAACATTCAGTACTTC. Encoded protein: CASSLVGPLAKNIQYF.

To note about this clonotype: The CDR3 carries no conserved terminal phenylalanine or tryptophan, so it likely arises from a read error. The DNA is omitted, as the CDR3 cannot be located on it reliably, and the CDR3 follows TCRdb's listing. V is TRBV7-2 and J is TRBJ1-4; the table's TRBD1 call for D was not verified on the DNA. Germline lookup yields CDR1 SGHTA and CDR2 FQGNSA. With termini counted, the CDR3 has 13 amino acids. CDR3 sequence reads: CASSRYGGPLLFC.

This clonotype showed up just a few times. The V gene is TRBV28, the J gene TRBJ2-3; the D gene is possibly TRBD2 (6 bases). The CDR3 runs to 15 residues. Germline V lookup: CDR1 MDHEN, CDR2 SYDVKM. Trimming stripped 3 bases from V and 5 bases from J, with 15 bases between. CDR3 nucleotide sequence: TGTGCCAGCAGTTTGTCGGGACTTTCGAGAGATACGCAGTATTTT. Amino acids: CASSLSGLSRDTQYF.

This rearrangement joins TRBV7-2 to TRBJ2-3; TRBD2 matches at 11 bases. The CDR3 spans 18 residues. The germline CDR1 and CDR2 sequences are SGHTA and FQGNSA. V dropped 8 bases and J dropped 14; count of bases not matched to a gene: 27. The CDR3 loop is CASGKTSGGPSSTDTTYF. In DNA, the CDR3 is TGTGCCAGCGGAAAAACTAGCGGGGGCCCCTCTAGCACAGATACGACGTATTTT.

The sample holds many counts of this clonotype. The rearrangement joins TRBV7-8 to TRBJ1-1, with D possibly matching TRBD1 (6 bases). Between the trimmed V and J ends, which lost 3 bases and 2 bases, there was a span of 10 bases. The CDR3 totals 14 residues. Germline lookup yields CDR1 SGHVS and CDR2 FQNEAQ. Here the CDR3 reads CASSFGQSNTEAFF. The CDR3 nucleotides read TGTGCCAGCAGCTTTGGACAGAGTAACACTGAAGCTTTCTTT.

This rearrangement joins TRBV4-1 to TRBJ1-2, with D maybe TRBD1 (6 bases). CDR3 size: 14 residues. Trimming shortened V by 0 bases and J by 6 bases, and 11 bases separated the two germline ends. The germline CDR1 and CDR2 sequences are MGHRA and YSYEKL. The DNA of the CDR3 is TGCGCCAGCAGCCAAGATTGGGGGGCGAATGGCTACACCTTC. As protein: CASSQDWGANGYTF.

The CDR3 DNA is TGTGCCAGCAGTGAAGTTCCTCAGGCCTCTTCAACGCAGTATTTT. Translation: CASSEVPQASSTQYF. The rearrangement uses TRBV6-4 and TRBJ2-3; D is uncertain. Germline V lookup: CDR1 MRHNA, CDR2 SNTAGT. Trimming left V 3 bases short and J 9 bases short, with 19 bases between. This CDR3 is 15 amino acids long.

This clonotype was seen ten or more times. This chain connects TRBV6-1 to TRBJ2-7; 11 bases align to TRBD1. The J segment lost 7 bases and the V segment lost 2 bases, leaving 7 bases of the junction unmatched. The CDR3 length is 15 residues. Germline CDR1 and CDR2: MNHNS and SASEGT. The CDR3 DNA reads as TGTGCCAGCAGTGAAACAGGACAGGGGGCGCGGGAGCAGTACTTC. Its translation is CASSETGQGAREQYF.

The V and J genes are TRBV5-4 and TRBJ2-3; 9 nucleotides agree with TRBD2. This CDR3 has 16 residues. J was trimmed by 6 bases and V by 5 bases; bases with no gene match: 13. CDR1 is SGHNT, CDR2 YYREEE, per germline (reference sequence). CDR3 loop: CASSPRGRGGMDTQYF. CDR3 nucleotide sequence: TGTGCCAGCAGTCCCCGAGGGCGGGGGGGCATGGATACGCAGTATTTT. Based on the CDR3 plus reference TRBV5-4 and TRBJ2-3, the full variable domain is ETGVTQSPTHLIKTRGQQVTLRCSSQSGHNTVSWYQQALGQGPQFIFQYYREEENGRGNFPPRFSGLQFPNYSSELNVNALELDDSALYLCASSPRGRGGMDTQYFGPGTRLTVL.

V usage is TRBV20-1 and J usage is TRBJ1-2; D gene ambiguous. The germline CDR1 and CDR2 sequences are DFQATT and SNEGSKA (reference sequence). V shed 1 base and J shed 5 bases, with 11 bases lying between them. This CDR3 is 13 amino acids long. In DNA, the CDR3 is TGCAGTGCTAGAGGCGGAGCCGAATATGGCTACACCTTC. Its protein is CSARGGAEYGYTF.

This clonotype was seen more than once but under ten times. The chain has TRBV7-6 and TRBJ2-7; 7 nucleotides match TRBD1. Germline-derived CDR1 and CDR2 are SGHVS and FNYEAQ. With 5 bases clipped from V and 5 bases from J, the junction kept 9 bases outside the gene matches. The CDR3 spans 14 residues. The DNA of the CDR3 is TGTGCCAGCAGCGCATCCGGGACAGAAGACGAGCAGTACTTC. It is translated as CASSASGTEDEQYF.

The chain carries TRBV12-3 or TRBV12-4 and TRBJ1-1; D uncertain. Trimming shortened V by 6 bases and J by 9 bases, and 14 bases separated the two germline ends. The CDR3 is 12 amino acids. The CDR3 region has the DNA TGTGCCAGCAGCCTCTCCTGGGTCAAAGCTTTCTTT. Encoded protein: CASSLSWVKAFF.

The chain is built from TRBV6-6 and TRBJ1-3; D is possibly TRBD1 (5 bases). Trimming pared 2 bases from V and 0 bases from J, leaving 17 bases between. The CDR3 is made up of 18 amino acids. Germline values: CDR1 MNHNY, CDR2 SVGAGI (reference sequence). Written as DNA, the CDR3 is TGTGCCAGCAGTTACCTGGGGAGACAGTGGAGCTCTGGAAACACCATATATTTT. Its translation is CASSYLGRQWSSGNTIYF.